Included here is one T cell receptor (beta chain) sequence, with context. The antigen remains undetermined. The CDR3 has 15 amino acids. Germline V CDR1 and CDR2: SGHVS, FQNEAQ. Trimming removed 6 bases from V and 6 bases from J; junction bases left unmatched: 10. A roughly 120-subject validation cohort, separate from the approximately 720-subject first cohort, supplied the donors. This record belongs to a study of cytomegalovirus exposure and HLA in healthy donors. Study conclusions and caveats: High sensitivity and specificity were reportedly achieved when the classifier diagnosed cytomegalovirus status.

Profiling relied on immunoSEQ multiplex PCR, and the TCRdb table lists in-frame clones only, not all of them. The top ten clones hold 20% to 25% of a sample with over 75,000 clones, 75% to 90% of them seen once. The clonotype was recovered from a man between 18 and 29 years old in good health and CMV-seropositive. This chain connects TRBV7-8 to TRBJ1-5; 8 nucleotides align to TRBD1. Sequencing was performed on PBMCs. The CDR3 loop reads CASRGGQGLGQPQHF. CDR3 coding DNA: TGTGCCAGCAGGGGTGGACAGGGTTTGGGTCAGCCCCAGCATTTT.